The 9 T cell receptor beta chains presented below share a single source sample, sequenced in a study of cytomegalovirus exposure and HLA in healthy donors. 13 Jbeta primers and 60 Vbeta primers were used for the PCR. Sequenced by immunoSEQ multiplex PCR; TCRdb stores in-frame clones only, minus some. This table has approximately 160,000 clones, approximately 84% appearing once. Sequenced: PBMCs. The receptor source for this set is a man younger than 30 in good health and CMV-seronegative.

The genes are TRBV7-8 and TRBJ1-6; weak D call: TRBD1 (6 bases). The length of the CDR3 is 17 residues. V was clipped by 2 bases and J by 5 bases, with 16 bases between them. Germline values: CDR1 SGHVS, CDR2 FQNEAQ. The chain's CDR3 is CASSLPASGADNSPLHF. CDR3 nucleotide sequence: TGTGCCAGCAGCTTACCCGCATCAGGGGCCGATAATTCACCCCTCCACTTT.

The chain employs TRBV5-1 and TRBJ2-3; 8 positions agree with TRBD2. With V trimmed by 1 base and J by 0 bases, 1 base remained unmatched. CDR1 is SGHRS, CDR2 YFSETQ, per germline. This CDR3 comprises 15 residues. The CDR3 bases are TGCGCCAGCAGCTTGAGCGGGAGAAGCACAGATACGCAGTATTTT. Amino acids: CASSLSGRSTDTQYF.

The chain carries TRBV19 and TRBJ2-1, with TRBD2 matching 7 bases. The CDR3 loop spans 13 amino acids. The V and J ends lost 2 bases and 9 bases, in that order; junction bases with no gene match: 4. Germline V gene sequence: CDR1 LNHDA, CDR2 SQIVND (reference sequence). The CDR3 is CASSIRTSGEQFF. In nucleotides, the CDR3 is TGTGCCAGTAGTATAAGGACTAGTGGTGAGCAGTTCTTC.

V and J are TRBV5-1 and TRBJ1-1, with D perhaps TRBD1 (5 bases). Germline V gene data show CDR1 as SGHRS and CDR2 as YFSETQ. CDR3 length: 17 residues. Trimming left V 4 bases short and J 0 bases short, with 19 bases between. The CDR3 sequence is CASSHSGGGRMNTEAFF. CDR3 bases: TGCGCCAGCAGCCACTCGGGGGGAGGGCGAATGAACACTGAAGCTTTCTTT.

This clone was seen a single time. V is TRBV7-9 and J is TRBJ1-3; 11 nucleotides agree with TRBD1. V was clipped by 0 bases and J by 8 bases; unmatched bases: 6. Germline-derived CDR1 and CDR2 are SEHNR and FQNEAQ (reference sequence). The CDR3 contains 16 residues. The CDR3 sequence: CASSLADRGRSDTIYF. For the CDR3, the DNA is TGTGCCAGCAGCTTAGCGGACAGGGGGCGATCGGACACCATATATTTT.

The chain couples TRBV28 to TRBJ1-1, with TRBD1 identical over 10 bases. V dropped 3 bases and J dropped 1; count of bases not matched to a gene: 2. The length of the CDR3 is 15 residues. Germline CDR1 reads MDHEN; CDR2 reads SYDVKM. The CDR3: CASSLGTGANTEAFF. Here the CDR3 DNA reads TGTGCCAGCAGTTTGGGGACAGGGGCGAACACTGAAGCTTTCTTT. Supplemented by reference TRBV28 and TRBJ1-1, the full variable domain reads DVKVTQSSRYLVKRTGEKVFLECVQDMDHENMFWYRQDPGLGLRLIYFSYDVKMKEKGDIPEGYSVSREKKERFSLILESASTNQTSMYLCASSLGTGANTEAFFGQGTRLTVV.

This clone appeared a single time. The J gene is TRBJ1-4, the V gene TRBV18; TRBD1 matches 7 bases. Germline CDR1 is KGHSH and CDR2 is LQKENI. Trimming removed 3 bases from V and 0 bases from J; junction bases left unmatched: 4. The CDR3 length is 16 residues. CDR3 loop: CASSPNGQATNEKLFF. The CDR3 DNA is TGTGCCAGCTCACCGAACGGACAGGCAACTAATGAAAAACTGTTTTTT.

The V and J genes are TRBV7-9 and TRBJ2-7; D might be TRBD2 (6 bases). The V gene's germline CDR1 is SEHNR and CDR2 FQNEAQ (reference sequence). V shed 1 base and J shed 2 bases, with 9 bases lying between them. The CDR3 runs 14 residues. The CDR3: CASSLVAEPYEQYF. The DNA of the CDR3 is TGTGCCAGCAGCTTAGTAGCGGAACCCTACGAGCAGTACTTC. Variable domain in full (rest from reference TRBV7-9 and TRBJ2-7): DTGVSQNPRHKITKRGQNVTFRCDPISEHNRLYWYRQTLGQGPEFLTYFQNEAQLEKSRLLSDRFSAERPKGSFSTLEIQRTEQGDSAMYLCASSLVAEPYEQYFGPGTRLTVT.

The chain couples TRBV11-3 to TRBJ2-1; D possibly corresponds to TRBD2 (6 bases). Germline CDR1 and CDR2: SGHNT and YENEEA. The CDR3 extends over 16 amino acids. V gave up 3 bases and J gave up 6 bases, with 18 bases separating them. This CDR3 is CASSLGDTGGTNEQFF. DNA for the CDR3: TGTGCCAGCAGCTTGGGCGACACCGGAGGGACCAATGAGCAGTTCTTC.